This T cell receptor beta chain was documented in a study of T cell responses to AZD1222 COVID-19 vaccine. Whole-study findings and limits: Baseline seropositivity characterized only a handful of AZD1222 recipients. Increases in Spike-specific TCR breadth and depth were seen after two AZD1222 doses.

The method was immunoSEQ multiplex PCR; TCRdb's version includes in-frame clones alone and lacks a portion of them. The table includes some 200,000 clones, approximately 93% detected once. Trimming removed 4 bases from V and 4 bases from J, with 8 bases in between. The CDR3 length is 13 residues. Germline V CDR1 and CDR2: LGHNA, YSLEER. In regard to this clone: What it binds is not known.

The receptor was isolated from an adult who received the AZD1222 COVID-19 vaccine. The specimen was peripheral blood, collected 28 days after the second AZD1222 dose. The rearrangement links TRBV4-3 to TRBJ1-3; D gene unclear. The CDR3 coding sequence is TGCGCCAGCAGCCCAAACGTGGGAAACACCATATATTTT. It is translated as CASSPNVGNTIYF.